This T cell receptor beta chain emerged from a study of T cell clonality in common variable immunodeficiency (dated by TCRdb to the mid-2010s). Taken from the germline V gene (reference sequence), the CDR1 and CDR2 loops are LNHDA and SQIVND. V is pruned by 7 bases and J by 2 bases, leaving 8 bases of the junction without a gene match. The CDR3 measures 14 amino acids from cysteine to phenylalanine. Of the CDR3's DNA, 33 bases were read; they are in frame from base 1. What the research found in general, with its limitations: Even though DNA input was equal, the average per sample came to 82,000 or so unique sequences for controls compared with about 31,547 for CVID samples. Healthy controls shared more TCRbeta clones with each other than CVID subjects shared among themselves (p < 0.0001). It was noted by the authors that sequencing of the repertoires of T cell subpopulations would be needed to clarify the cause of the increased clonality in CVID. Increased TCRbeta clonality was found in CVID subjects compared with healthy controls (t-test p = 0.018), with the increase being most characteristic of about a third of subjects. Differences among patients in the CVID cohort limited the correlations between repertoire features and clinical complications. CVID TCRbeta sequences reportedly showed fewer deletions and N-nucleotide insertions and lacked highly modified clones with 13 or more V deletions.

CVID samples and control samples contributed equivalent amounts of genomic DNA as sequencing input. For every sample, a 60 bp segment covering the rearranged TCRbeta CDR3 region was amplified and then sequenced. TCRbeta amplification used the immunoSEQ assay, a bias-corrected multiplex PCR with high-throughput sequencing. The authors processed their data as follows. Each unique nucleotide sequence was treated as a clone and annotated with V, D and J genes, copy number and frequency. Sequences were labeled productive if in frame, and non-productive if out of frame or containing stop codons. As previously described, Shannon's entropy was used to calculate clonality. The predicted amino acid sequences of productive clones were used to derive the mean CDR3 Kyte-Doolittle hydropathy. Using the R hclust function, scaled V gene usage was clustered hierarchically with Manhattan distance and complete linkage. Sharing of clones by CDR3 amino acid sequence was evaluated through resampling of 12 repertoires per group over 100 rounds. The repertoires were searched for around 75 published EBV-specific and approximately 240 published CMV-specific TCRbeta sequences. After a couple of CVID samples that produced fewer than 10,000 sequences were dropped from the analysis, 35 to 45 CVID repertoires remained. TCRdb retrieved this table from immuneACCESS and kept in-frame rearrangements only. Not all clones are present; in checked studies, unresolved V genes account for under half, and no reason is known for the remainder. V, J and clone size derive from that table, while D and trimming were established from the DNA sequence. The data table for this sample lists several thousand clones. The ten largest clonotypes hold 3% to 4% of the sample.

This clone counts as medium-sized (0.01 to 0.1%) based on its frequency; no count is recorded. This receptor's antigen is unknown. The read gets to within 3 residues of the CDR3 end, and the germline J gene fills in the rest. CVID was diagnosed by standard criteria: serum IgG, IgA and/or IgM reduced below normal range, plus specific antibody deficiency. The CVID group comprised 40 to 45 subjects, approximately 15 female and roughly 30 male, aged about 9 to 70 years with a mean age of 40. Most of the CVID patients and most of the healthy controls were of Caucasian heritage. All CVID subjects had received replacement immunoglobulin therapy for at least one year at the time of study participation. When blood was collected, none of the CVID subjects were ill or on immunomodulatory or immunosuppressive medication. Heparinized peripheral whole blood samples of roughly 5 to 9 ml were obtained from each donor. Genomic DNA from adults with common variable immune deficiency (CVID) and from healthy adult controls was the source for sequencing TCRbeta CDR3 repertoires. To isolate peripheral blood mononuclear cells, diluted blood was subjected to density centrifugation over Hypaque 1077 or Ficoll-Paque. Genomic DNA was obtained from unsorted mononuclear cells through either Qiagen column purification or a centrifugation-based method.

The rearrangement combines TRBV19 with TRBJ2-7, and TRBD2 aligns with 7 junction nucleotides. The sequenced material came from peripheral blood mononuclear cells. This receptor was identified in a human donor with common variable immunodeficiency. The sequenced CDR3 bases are TGTGCCAGTAATACCGGACTAGAAGCCTACGAG. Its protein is CASNTGLEAYE. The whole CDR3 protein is CASNTGLEAYEQYF.